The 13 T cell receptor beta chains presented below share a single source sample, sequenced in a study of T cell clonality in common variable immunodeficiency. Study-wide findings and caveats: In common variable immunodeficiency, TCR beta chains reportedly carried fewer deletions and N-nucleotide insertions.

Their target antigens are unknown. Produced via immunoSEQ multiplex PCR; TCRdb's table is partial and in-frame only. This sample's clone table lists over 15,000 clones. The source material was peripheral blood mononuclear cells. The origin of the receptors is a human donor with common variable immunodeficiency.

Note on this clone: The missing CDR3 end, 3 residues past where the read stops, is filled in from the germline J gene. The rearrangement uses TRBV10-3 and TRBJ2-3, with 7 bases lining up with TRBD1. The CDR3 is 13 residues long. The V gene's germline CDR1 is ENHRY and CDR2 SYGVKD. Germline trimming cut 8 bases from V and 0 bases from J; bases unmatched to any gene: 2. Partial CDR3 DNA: TGTGCCATCGGGACAGCTAGCACAGATACG. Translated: CAIGTASTDT. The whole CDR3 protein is CAIGTASTDTQYF.

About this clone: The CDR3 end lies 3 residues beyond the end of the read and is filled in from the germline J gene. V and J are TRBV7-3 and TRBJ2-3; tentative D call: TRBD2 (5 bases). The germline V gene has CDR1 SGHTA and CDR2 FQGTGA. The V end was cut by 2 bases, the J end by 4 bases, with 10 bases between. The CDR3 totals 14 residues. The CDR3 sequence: CASSLVRGADTQYF. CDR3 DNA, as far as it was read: TGTGCCAGCAGCTTAGTACGGGGTGCAGATACG.

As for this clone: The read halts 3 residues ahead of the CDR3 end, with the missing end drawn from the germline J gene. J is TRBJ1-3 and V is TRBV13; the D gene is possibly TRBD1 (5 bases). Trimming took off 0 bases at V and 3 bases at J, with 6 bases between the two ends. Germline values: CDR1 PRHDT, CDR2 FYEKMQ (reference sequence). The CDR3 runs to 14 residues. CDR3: CASSLGGLGNTIYF. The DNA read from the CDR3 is TGTGCCAGCAGCTTAGGGGGGCTTGGAAACACC.

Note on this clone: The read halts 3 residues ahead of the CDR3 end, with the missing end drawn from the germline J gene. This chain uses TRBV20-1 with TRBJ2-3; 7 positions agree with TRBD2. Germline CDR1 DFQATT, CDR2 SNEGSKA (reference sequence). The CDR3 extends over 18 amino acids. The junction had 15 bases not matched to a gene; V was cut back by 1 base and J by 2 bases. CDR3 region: CSARGSRLARGITDTQYF. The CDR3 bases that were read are TGCAGTGCTAGAGGCTCAAGACTAGCACGGGGAATCACAGATACG.

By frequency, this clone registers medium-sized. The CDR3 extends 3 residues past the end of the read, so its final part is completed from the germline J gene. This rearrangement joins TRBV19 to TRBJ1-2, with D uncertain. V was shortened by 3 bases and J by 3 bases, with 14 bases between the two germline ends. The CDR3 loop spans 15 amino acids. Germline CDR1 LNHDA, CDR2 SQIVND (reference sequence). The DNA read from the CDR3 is TGTGCCAGTAGTATTGGGCACACACTTGACTATGGC. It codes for CASSIGHTLDYG. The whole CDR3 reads CASSIGHTLDYGYTF.

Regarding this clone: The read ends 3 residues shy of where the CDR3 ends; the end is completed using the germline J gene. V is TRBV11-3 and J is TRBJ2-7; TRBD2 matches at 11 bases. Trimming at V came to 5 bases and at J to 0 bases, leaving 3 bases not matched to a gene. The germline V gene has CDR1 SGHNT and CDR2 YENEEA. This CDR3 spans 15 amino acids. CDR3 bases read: TGTGCCAGCAGCGCTAGCGGGGGGCCCTCCTACGAG. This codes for CASSASGGPSYE. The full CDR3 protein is CASSASGGPSYEQYF.

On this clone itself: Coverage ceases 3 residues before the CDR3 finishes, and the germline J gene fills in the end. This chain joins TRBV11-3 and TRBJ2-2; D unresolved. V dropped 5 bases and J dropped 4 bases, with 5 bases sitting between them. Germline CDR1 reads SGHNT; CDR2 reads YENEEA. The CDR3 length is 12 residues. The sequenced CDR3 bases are TGTGCCAGCAGCCTTAGCACCGGGGAG. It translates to CASSLSTGE. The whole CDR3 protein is CASSLSTGELFF.

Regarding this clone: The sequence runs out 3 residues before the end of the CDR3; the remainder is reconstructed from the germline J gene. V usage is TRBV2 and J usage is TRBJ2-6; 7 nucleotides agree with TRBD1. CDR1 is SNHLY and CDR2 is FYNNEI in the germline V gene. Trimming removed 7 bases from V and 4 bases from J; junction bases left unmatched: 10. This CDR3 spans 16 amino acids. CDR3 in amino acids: CASTGDSPWGANVLTF. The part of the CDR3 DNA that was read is TGTGCCAGCACCGGGGACAGCCCATGGGGGGCCAACGTC.

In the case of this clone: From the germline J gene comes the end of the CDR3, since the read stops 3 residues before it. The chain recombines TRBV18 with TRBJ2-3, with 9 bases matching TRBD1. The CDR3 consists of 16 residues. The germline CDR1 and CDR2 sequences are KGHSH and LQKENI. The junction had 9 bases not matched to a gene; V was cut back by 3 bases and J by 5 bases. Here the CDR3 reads CASSPRGQGLEDTQYF. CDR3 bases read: TGTGCCAGCTCACCTAGGGGACAGGGCCTGGAAGATACG.

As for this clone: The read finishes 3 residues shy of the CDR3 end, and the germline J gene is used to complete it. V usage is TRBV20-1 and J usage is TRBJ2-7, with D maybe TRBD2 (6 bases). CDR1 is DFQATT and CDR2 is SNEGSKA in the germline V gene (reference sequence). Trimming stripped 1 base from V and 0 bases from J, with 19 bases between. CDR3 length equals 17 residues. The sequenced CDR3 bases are TGCAGTGCTAGAGTACTTAGCGGAGCTACCATCTCCTACGAG. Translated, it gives CSARVLSGATISYE. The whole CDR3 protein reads CSARVLSGATISYEQYF.

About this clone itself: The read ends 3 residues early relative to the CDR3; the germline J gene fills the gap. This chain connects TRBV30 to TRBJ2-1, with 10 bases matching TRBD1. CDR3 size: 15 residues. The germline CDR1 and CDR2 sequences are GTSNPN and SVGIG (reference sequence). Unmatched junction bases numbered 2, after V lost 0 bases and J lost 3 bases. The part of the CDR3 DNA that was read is TGTGCCTGGAGTGTAGGACAGGGGGGCTACAATGAG. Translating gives CAWSVGQGGYNE. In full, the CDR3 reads CAWSVGQGGYNEQFF.

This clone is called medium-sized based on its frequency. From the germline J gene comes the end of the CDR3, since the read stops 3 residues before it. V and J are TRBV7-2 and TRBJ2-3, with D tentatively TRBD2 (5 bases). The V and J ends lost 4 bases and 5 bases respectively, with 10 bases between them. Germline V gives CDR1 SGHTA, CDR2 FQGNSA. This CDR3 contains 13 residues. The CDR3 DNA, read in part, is TGTGCCAGCAGCTCCAGAGGGCAAGATACG. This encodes CASSSRGQDT. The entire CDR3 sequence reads CASSSRGQDTQYF.

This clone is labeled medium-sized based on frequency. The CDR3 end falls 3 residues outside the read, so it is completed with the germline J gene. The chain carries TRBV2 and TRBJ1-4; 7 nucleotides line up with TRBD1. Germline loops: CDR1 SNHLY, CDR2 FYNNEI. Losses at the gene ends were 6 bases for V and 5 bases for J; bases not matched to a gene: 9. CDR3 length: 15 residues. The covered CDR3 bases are TGTGCCAGCAGACGGACAGGCGGGGGGAATGAAAAA. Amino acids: CASRRTGGGNEK. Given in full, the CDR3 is CASRRTGGGNEKLFF.